Listed below are T cell receptor beta chains from one sample, sequenced in a study of human T cells and chemical hapten exposure. TCRdb re-called the RACE reads with MiXCR, one entry per CDR3 protein. The sample holds 240,000 or so distinct CDR3 sequences; more than 6.5% are singletons and the top ten take about 2.1%. The sequencing used whole blood, collected in connection with sensitization to the hapten diphenylcyclopropenone (DPC). The receptors come from a woman in her 40s with alopecia areata. Some clones in this sample may be carry-over from other donors' samples. Each CDR3 is given with its conserved first and last residue. Each record gives: D gene, clone size, V gene, J gene, CDR3 protein, CDR3 DNA. D genes are given only for firm matches. Clone size, where shown, is once, few, many, or a class for clones that have expanded.

.	few	TRBV29-1	TRBJ1-1	CSVARRAGSNTEAFF	TGCAGCGTCGCCCGTCGGGCAGGGTCAAACACTGAAGCTTTCTTT
TRBD1	.	TRBV10-3	TRBJ1-6	CATGTGTGNSPLHF	TGTGCCACAGGGACCGGGACAGGGAATTCACCCCTCCACTTT
.	many	TRBV7-2	TRBJ2-4	CASSPGVTKNIQYF	TGTGCCAGCAGCCCCGGAGTAACAAAAAACATTCAGTACTTC
.	.	TRBV29-1	TRBJ2-5	CSVGRAQETQYF	TGCAGCGTTGGCAGGGCACAAGAGACCCAGTACTTC
.	.	TRBV2	TRBJ2-6	CASTLGPTSGANVLTF	TGTGCCAGCACCTTGGGCCCAACTTCTGGGGCCAACGTCCTGACTTTC
TRBD1	.	TRBV24-1	TRBJ1-5	CATSPGTGSFQPQHF	TGTGCCACCAGCCCCGGGACAGGGTCCTTTCAGCCCCAGCATTTT
.	.	TRBV12-3/TRBV12-4	TRBJ2-1	CASTAGGQITKEQFF	TGTGCCAGCACCGCTGGGGGACAAATCACGAAGGAGCAGTTCTTC
TRBD1	.	TRBV28	TRBJ1-1	CASSRQGTMNTEAFF	TGTGCCAGCAGTCGACAGGGGACTATGAACACTGAAGCTTTCTTT
.	many	TRBV5-1	TRBJ2-7	CASGPGGTYEQYF	TGCGCCAGCGGCCCCGGCGGTACCTACGAGCAGTACTTC
TRBD1	.	TRBV14	TRBJ1-2	CASSHVQGYGYTF	TGTGCCAGCAGCCATGTACAGGGGTATGGCTACACCTTC
.	.	TRBV5-1	TRBJ1-6	CASSLTENSPLHF	TGCGCCAGCAGCTTGACAGAGAATTCACCCCTCCACTTT
.	few	TRBV11-2	TRBJ2-6	CASSFGEPGANVLTF	TGTGCCAGCAGCTTTGGGGAACCCGGGGCCAACGTCCTGACTTTC
.	many	TRBV28	TRBJ2-7	CASSFSYEQYF	TGTGCCAGCAGCTTCTCCTACGAGCAGTACTTC
.	few	TRBV27	TRBJ2-7	CASRGFGGYEQYF	TGTGCCAGCAGAGGGTTCGGGGGCTACGAGCAGTACTTC
.	few	TRBV28	TRBJ2-3	CASSFGSNQRTQYF	TGTGCCAGCAGTTTCGGGTCTAACCAGAGAACGCAGTATTTT
.	.	TRBV29-1	TRBJ1-1	CSGGTEYTEAFF	TGCAGCGGAGGTACGGAATACACTGAAGCTTTCTTT
.	many	TRBV18	TRBJ1-5	CASSPKVGNQPQHF	TGTGCCAGCTCTCCCAAGGTGGGCAATCAGCCCCAGCATTTT
TRBD2	.	TRBV28	TRBJ2-3	CASSLLGRLPGGDTQYF	TGTGCCAGCAGTTTACTTGGGCGTCTGCCGGGGGGAGATACGCAGTATTTT
TRBD2	.	TRBV11-2	TRBJ2-5	CASSLAGGSETQYF	TGTGCCAGCAGCCTAGCGGGAGGGTCCGAGACCCAGTACTTC
TRBD1	few	TRBV9	TRBJ2-1	CASSAGQGLGNEQFF	TGTGCCAGCAGCGCGGGACAGGGCCTGGGAAATGAGCAGTTCTTC
.	.	TRBV2	TRBJ2-2	CASSKTTRGTGELFF	TGTGCCAGCAGTAAGACCACCCGCGGCACCGGGGAGCTGTTTTTT
.	few	TRBV28	TRBJ1-1	CASNPGGGAGTEAFF	TGTGCCAGCAACCCTGGCGGGGGGGCGGGCACTGAAGCTTTCTTT
TRBD2	.	TRBV7-8	TRBJ2-1	CASSLQAGVTINEQFF	TGTGCCAGCAGCTTACAAGCGGGAGTAACCATCAATGAGCAGTTCTTC
.	.	TRBV7-8	TRBJ2-2	CASSLALSNQLFF	TGTGCCAGCAGCTTAGCGCTTTCTAACCAGCTGTTTTTT
TRBD1	.	TRBV6-2/TRBV6-3	TRBJ1-1	CASSSTQGWTSMNTEAFF	TGTGCCAGCAGCTCCACACAGGGGTGGACGTCCATGAACACTGAAGCTTTCTTT
.	.	TRBV20-1	TRBJ2-7	CSASSPGDGSYEQYF	TGCAGTGCTAGTAGCCCAGGTGACGGCTCCTACGAGCAGTACTTC
.	.	TRBV28	TRBJ2-3	CASSWSSLPDTQYF	TGTGCCAGCAGTTGGAGTAGCCTCCCAGATACGCAGTATTTT
.	.	TRBV20-1	TRBJ2-7	CSARPGSGSYEQYF	TGCAGTGCTAGACCAGGGTCTGGGTCCTACGAGCAGTACTTC
.	.	TRBV20-1	TRBJ1-5	CSARAGGSNQPQHF	TGCAGTGCTAGAGCGGGGGGGAGCAATCAGCCCCAGCATTTT
TRBD1	few	TRBV5-8	TRBJ2-3	CASSRGQGAPETDTQYF	TGTGCCAGCAGCAGGGGACAGGGGGCGCCAGAAACAGATACGCAGTATTTT